These 16 T cell receptor beta chains originate from one sample sequenced in a study of blood T cell repertoires in COVID-19. Profiling relied on immunoSEQ multiplex PCR, and the TCRdb table lists in-frame clones only, not all of them. The table has about 400,000 clones, around 90% seen once. The sequenced sample consisted of PBMCs or T cells enriched from blood (not recorded which). Receptors were obtained from a woman aged 40 to 50 with acute COVID-19.

The chain is built from TRBV5-1 and TRBJ2-7; D is perhaps TRBD1 (6 bases). Trimming removed 0 bases at V and 5 bases at J, with 15 bases between. The V gene's germline CDR1 is SGHRS and CDR2 YFSETQ. This CDR3 spans 15 amino acids. For the CDR3, the DNA is TGCGCCAGCAGCTTGGGGGGGACAATCCCCCACGAGCAGTACTTC. Translated: CASSLGGTIPHEQYF.

V gene TRBV11-2 combines with J gene TRBJ2-1; D unclear. V lost 1 base and J 9 bases, leaving 10 bases between the germline ends. There are 13 residues in the CDR3. The germline CDR1 and CDR2 sequences are SGHAT and FQNNGV. CDR3 protein: CASSLGPISEQFF. The CDR3, as DNA: TGTGCCAGCAGCTTAGGTCCGATTAGTGAGCAGTTCTTC.

The CDR3 region has the DNA TGCGCCAGCAGCCCGGGGGGGGCTGAAGCTTTCTTT. This translates into CASSPGGAEAFF. The chain carries TRBV4-1 and TRBJ1-1; D is perhaps TRBD1 (5 bases). The CDR3 runs 12 residues. V was clipped by 4 bases and J by 6 bases, with 9 bases between them. The germline CDR1 and CDR2 sequences are MGHRA and YSYEKL.

This chain links TRBV19 with TRBJ2-7; a weak D match, TRBD1 (6 bases). CDR3 size: 15 residues. V lost 4 bases and J lost 2, with 15 bases in between. Germline V gene lookup returns CDR1 LNHDA and CDR2 SQIVND (reference sequence). CDR3 sequence: CASSTPGTIAYEQYF. The CDR3 coding sequence is TGTGCCAGTAGTACCCCCGGGACAATTGCCTACGAGCAGTACTTC. Drawing the rest from reference TRBV19 and TRBJ2-7, the complete variable domain is DGGITQSPKYLFRKEGQNVTLSCEQNLNHDAMYWYRQDPGQGLRLIYYSQIVNDFQKGDIAEGYSVSREKKESFPLTVTSAQKNPTAFYLCASSTPGTIAYEQYFGPGTRLTVT.

The rearrangement joins TRBV9 to TRBJ1-4; D not resolved. The germline CDR1 and CDR2 sequences are SGDLS and YYNGEE. The CDR3 runs to 15 residues. The V end lost 4 bases, the J end lost 0 bases, and 10 bases lay between the germline ends. The CDR3 bases are TGTGCCAGCAGCCCTACCGGAGCAACTAATGAAAAACTGTTTTTT. It is translated as CASSPTGATNEKLFF.

This clone showed up just once. The chain carries TRBV7-9 and TRBJ1-4, with 7 nucleotides matching TRBD1. Trimming cost V 4 bases and J 7 bases; bases outside gene matches: 9. The CDR3 sequence is 15 residues long. Germline CDR1 SEHNR, CDR2 FQNEAQ (reference sequence). In DNA form, the CDR3 reads TGTGCCAGCAGCTCATCAGGGGGTCGGATTGAAAAACTGTTTTTT. Translating it yields CASSSSGGRIEKLFF. The complete variable domain, with remaining parts taken from reference TRBV7-9 and TRBJ1-4, reads DTGVSQNPRHKITKRGQNVTFRCDPISEHNRLYWYRQTLGQGPEFLTYFQNEAQLEKSRLLSDRFSAERPKGSFSTLEIQRTEQGDSAMYLCASSSSGGRIEKLFFGSGTQLSVL.

To note about this clone: The same CDR3 can be traced to other DNA sequences in this sample. The CDR3, as DNA: TGTGCCAGCAGCCAAGTAGGACAGGGAGGCACTGAAGCTTTCTTT. Amino acid sequence: CASSQVGQGGTEAFF. The chain recombines TRBV3-1 (or the pseudogene TRBV3-2) with TRBJ1-1, with 8 bases lining up with TRBD1. V lost 1 base, J lost 4 bases, and 5 bases stayed unmatched. Germline V gives CDR1 LGHDT, CDR2 YNNKEL (reference sequence). The CDR3 totals 15 residues.

The chain has TRBV5-6 and TRBJ1-1; 9 nucleotides match TRBD1. J was trimmed by 4 bases and V by 6 bases; bases with no gene match: 10. Germline-derived CDR1 and CDR2 are SGHDT and YYEEEE. The CDR3 sequence is 15 residues long. Here the CDR3 DNA reads TGTGCCAGCACCGGGTCCTGGACAGGGGCCACTGAAGCTTTCTTT. This encodes CASTGSWTGATEAFF.

The chain uses TRBV12-5 and TRBJ2-7; 9 bases agree with TRBD1. The J segment lost 3 bases and the V segment lost 5 bases, leaving 2 bases of the junction unmatched. Germline CDR1 reads LGHNT; CDR2 reads FRNRAP. CDR3 length equals 13 residues. DNA of the CDR3: TGTGCTAGTGGTCCGGGACAGGGCTACGAGCAGTACTTC. Amino acid sequence: CASGPGQGYEQYF. Combining the CDR3 with reference TRBV12-5 and TRBJ2-7 gives the whole variable domain DARVTQTPRHKVTEMGQEVTMRCQPILGHNTVFWYRQTMMQGLELLAYFRNRAPLDDSGMPKDRFSAEMPDATLATLKIQPSEPRDSAVYFCASGPGQGYEQYFGPGTRLTVT.

In this sample, this clone turned up once. This chain links TRBV10-3 with TRBJ2-7, with TRBD1 identical over 9 bases. Germline CDR1 and CDR2: ENHRY and SYGVKD. Trimming cost V 0 bases and J 6 bases; bases outside gene matches: 6. The CDR3 runs 15 residues. CDR3 nucleotide sequence: TGTGCCATCAGTGAGTCTAGGGGACAGGGTGTCGAGCAGTACTTC. Amino acid sequence: CAISESRGQGVEQYF.

The chain joins TRBV4-1 to TRBJ1-1; D may be TRBD1 (6 bases). Looked up from germline, CDR1 is MGHRA and CDR2 is YSYEKL. V was shortened by 5 bases and J by 0 bases, with 16 bases between the two germline ends. The CDR3 is 16 residues long. The CDR3, as DNA: TGCGCCAGCAGCACCCGTGGGGGCTCCATGAACACTGAAGCTTTCTTT. It yields the protein CASSTRGGSMNTEAFF.

The CDR3 loop reads CASSWGTGASEAFF. CDR3 coding DNA: TGTGCCAGCAGTTGGGGGACAGGAGCTTCTGAAGCTTTCTTT. This chain connects TRBV27 to TRBJ1-1; 8 bases are shared with TRBD1. The ends lost 4 bases at V and 6 bases at J; junction bases unmatched: 7. The germline CDR1 and CDR2 sequences are MNHEY and SMNVEV (reference sequence). This CDR3 is 14 amino acids long.

This chain links TRBV5-5 with TRBJ2-4, with 7 nucleotides matching TRBD2. The J segment lost 4 bases and the V segment lost 0 bases, leaving 4 bases of the junction unmatched. Germline V CDR1 and CDR2: SGHKS, YYEKEE (reference sequence). This CDR3 region has 15 residues. The CDR3 nucleotides read TGTGCCAGCAGCTTGGTGCGGGGGAAAAAAAACATTCAGTACTTC. Translating gives CASSLVRGKKNIQYF.

The V and J genes are TRBV24-1 and TRBJ1-1; D uncertain. CDR3 length equals 12 residues. The germline V and J ends were trimmed by 3 bases and 11 bases, with 12 bases remaining between them. CDR1 is KGHDR and CDR2 is SFDVKD in the germline V gene. The CDR3 protein is CATSDGERMAFF. For the CDR3, the DNA is TGTGCCACCAGTGATGGGGAGAGGATGGCTTTCTTT.

V is TRBV19 and J is TRBJ1-5, with D unclear. Deletions cut 7 bases from V and 0 bases from J, with 7 bases between. CDR1 and CDR2 (germline): LNHDA, SQIVND (reference sequence). The CDR3 is 13 amino acids. As DNA, the CDR3 is TGTGCCAGTACCATCTATAGCAATCAGCCCCAGCATTTT. Its protein product is CASTIYSNQPQHF. Using reference TRBV19 and TRBJ1-5 for the parts outside the CDR3, the full variable domain is DGGITQSPKYLFRKEGQNVTLSCEQNLNHDAMYWYRQDPGQGLRLIYYSQIVNDFQKGDIAEGYSVSREKKESFPLTVTSAQKNPTAFYLCASTIYSNQPQHFGDGTRLSIL.

The chain carries TRBV20-1 and TRBJ1-1; 10 bases are shared with TRBD1. This CDR3 is built from 11 residues. The ends lost 5 bases at V and 10 bases at J; junction bases unmatched: 4. CDR1 DFQATT and CDR2 SNEGSKA come from the germline V gene (reference sequence). CDR3 DNA sequence: TGCAGTGCTGACAGGGGGCGACGAGCTTTCTTT. Its translation is CSADRGRRAFF.